These 25 T cell receptor beta chains share one sample of origin, sequenced in a study of cytotoxic CD8 clonotypes in ibrutinib-treated CLL. Profiling relied on immunoSEQ multiplex PCR, and the TCRdb table lists in-frame clones only, not all of them. The table records about 22,000 clones, approximately 81% of them present only once. The sample was PBMCs, taken before ibrutinib treatment. The source is a human donor with chronic lymphocytic leukemia.

This clone was seen only a few times. This chain links TRBV7-3 with TRBJ2-2; D is possibly TRBD2 (5 bases). The CDR3 runs 15 residues. CDR1 SGHTA and CDR2 FQGTGA come from the germline V gene. The V gene lost 3 bases and the J gene lost 6 bases, with 14 bases spanning the gap. The CDR3 loop reads CASSFPGSGAGELFF. The DNA for the CDR3 is TGTGCCAGCAGCTTTCCGGGATCCGGGGCCGGGGAGCTGTTTTTT.

The chain joins TRBV5-1 to TRBJ2-1, with 9 bases matching TRBD2. J was trimmed by 2 bases and V by 3 bases; bases with no gene match: 6. The CDR3 extends over 16 amino acids. The germline gives CDR1 SGHRS, CDR2 YFSETQ. The CDR3 loop is CASSSLAGAAYNEQFF. CDR3 sequence (DNA): TGCGCCAGCAGCTCGTTAGCGGGGGCCGCCTACAATGAGCAGTTCTTC.

The chain couples TRBV7-2 to TRBJ2-5, with D perhaps matching TRBD2 (6 bases). Trimming cost V 5 bases and J 3 bases, with 13 bases left between them. The length of the CDR3 is 14 residues. Germline loops: CDR1 SGHTA, CDR2 FQGNSA. The CDR3 nucleotides are TGTGCCAGCAGCAAGAATGGGGGGAAAGAGACCCAGTACTTC. Encoded protein: CASSKNGGKETQYF.

This chain connects TRBV13 to TRBJ2-3; D is possibly TRBD1 (7 bases). Trimming pared 4 bases from V and 0 bases from J, leaving 11 bases between. This CDR3 is 15 amino acids long. Germline assignment: CDR1 PRHDT and CDR2 FYEKMQ (reference sequence). The CDR3 nucleotides are TGTGCCAGCAGCTGGAGGGGGCTGAGCACAGATACGCAGTATTTT. It is translated as CASSWRGLSTDTQYF.

The chain employs TRBV29-1 and TRBJ1-1; D is ambiguous. The CDR3 sequence is 12 residues long. With 1 base removed from V and 6 bases from J, the gap between germline ends came to 9 bases. Looked up from germline, CDR1 is SQVTM and CDR2 is ANQGSEA. CDR3 sequence: CSVEGDVAEAFF. The CDR3 bases are TGCAGCGTTGAAGGGGATGTTGCTGAAGCTTTCTTT.

The chain combines TRBV5-6 with TRBJ1-6; the D is unclear. Trimming pared 1 base from V and 7 bases from J, leaving 12 bases between. CDR1 and CDR2 (germline): SGHDT, YYEEEE. The CDR3 is 15 residues long. CDR3 nucleotides: TGTGCCAGCAGCTTGCCCGGTGGGCTCAATTCACCCCTCCACTTT. Its translation: CASSLPGGLNSPLHF.

The table lists this clone with a count of one. The chain couples TRBV18 to TRBJ1-1, with D possibly being TRBD1 (6 bases). V lost 2 bases and J lost 2, with 12 bases in between. The germline CDR1 and CDR2 sequences are KGHSH and LQKENI. CDR3 length: 15 residues. In DNA form, the CDR3 reads TGTGCCAGCTCACCAAGGACAGCGGCTAACACTGAAGCTTTCTTT. This translates into CASSPRTAANTEAFF.

The V and J genes are TRBV4-3 and TRBJ2-7; 8 nucleotides match TRBD1. The V segment lost 2 bases and the J segment 4 bases; nucleotides outside the gene matches: 10. The CDR3 has 16 amino acids. The germline gives CDR1 LGHNA, CDR2 YSLEER. CDR3 DNA: TGCGCCAGCAGCCAAAAGGGGACAGGCGTGGAGTACGAGCAGTACTTC. The encoded protein is CASSQKGTGVEYEQYF.

The gene calls are TRBV5-1 and TRBJ2-3; 13 nucleotides match TRBD2. The CDR3 extends over 16 amino acids. The V segment lost 4 bases and the J segment 2 bases; nucleotides outside the gene matches: 4. Germline V gene data show CDR1 as SGHRS and CDR2 as YFSETQ. The CDR3 spells CASSTGTSGATDTQYF. CDR3 DNA sequence: TGCGCCAGCAGCACCGGGACTAGCGGGGCCACAGATACGCAGTATTTT.

This rearrangement joins TRBV2 to TRBJ1-3; D gene ambiguous. The germline gives CDR1 SNHLY, CDR2 FYNNEI. Trimming took 4 bases from V and 2 from J, leaving 6 bases between them. This CDR3 has 13 residues. CDR3 DNA sequence: TGTGCCAGCAGTGGTTTGGCTGGAAACACCATATATTTT. As protein: CASSGLAGNTIYF.

This chain uses TRBV14 with TRBJ1-2, with TRBD1 matching 8 bases. V shed 0 bases, J shed 4 bases, and the junction held 16 bases outside the gene matches. The germline V gene has CDR1 SGHDN and CDR2 FVKESK. This CDR3 spans 19 amino acids. The CDR3: CASSQDFGSRQGRVYGYTF. The CDR3, as DNA: TGTGCCAGCAGCCAAGATTTCGGCTCGAGACAGGGGCGAGTCTATGGCTACACCTTC.

The genes are TRBV19 and TRBJ2-3; 8 nucleotides match TRBD2. The J segment lost 0 bases and the V segment lost 8 bases, leaving 16 bases of the junction unmatched. The CDR3 runs to 18 residues. Germline V gene lookup returns CDR1 LNHDA and CDR2 SQIVND (reference sequence). The CDR3 loop reads CASSSVATSGSSTDTQYF. The CDR3, as DNA: TGTGCCAGTTCGTCGGTCGCGACAAGCGGGAGCAGCACAGATACGCAGTATTTT.

The genes are TRBV19 and TRBJ2-3, with D perhaps being TRBD1 or TRBD2 (5 bases each). Trimming removed 5 bases at V and 0 bases at J, with 9 bases between. CDR1 and CDR2 (germline): LNHDA, SQIVND (reference sequence). There are 14 residues in the CDR3. The DNA for the CDR3 is TGTGCCAGTAGTCCCGGGGCGAGCACAGATACGCAGTATTTT. Encoded protein: CASSPGASTDTQYF.

The chain couples TRBV5-1 to TRBJ2-7; TRBD2 is a possible D gene (5 bases). The CDR3 covers 14 residues. Trimming removed 0 bases at V and 3 bases at J, with 10 bases between. The V gene's germline CDR1 is SGHRS and CDR2 YFSETQ. The CDR3 reads CASSLEGSVYEQYF. The DNA for the CDR3 is TGCGCCAGCAGCTTGGAGGGTAGCGTCTACGAGCAGTACTTC.

The genes are TRBV10-3 and TRBJ1-2; 8 nucleotides align to TRBD1. V lost 8 bases and J lost 2; bases outside the gene matches: 10. The CDR3 runs to 15 residues. Germline V gene data show CDR1 as ENHRY and CDR2 as SYGVKD. This CDR3 is CAIRRAGGMNYGYTF. In DNA form, the CDR3 reads TGTGCCATCCGGAGAGCAGGGGGCATGAACTATGGCTACACCTTC.

The rearrangement joins TRBV7-2 to TRBJ2-5, with TRBD2 matching 8 bases. The V gene end was trimmed by 4 bases and the J gene end by 4 bases; junction bases not matched to a gene: 5. This CDR3 region has 14 residues. The V gene's germline CDR1 is SGHTA and CDR2 FQGNSA. The CDR3 sequence: CASSSWTSPETQYF. For the CDR3, the DNA is TGTGCCAGCAGCTCGTGGACTAGCCCAGAGACCCAGTACTTC. The complete variable domain, with remaining parts taken from reference TRBV7-2 and TRBJ2-5, reads GAGVSQSPSNKVTEKGKDVELRCDPISGHTALYWYRQSLGQGLEFLIYFQGNSAPDKSGLPSDRFSAERTGGSVSTLTIQRTQQEDSAVYLCASSSWTSPETQYFGPGTRLLVL.

V is TRBV7-9 and J is TRBJ2-3, with 13 bases identical to TRBD2. Trimming took 1 base from V and 5 from J; bases not matched to a gene: 6. Germline V gene sequence: CDR1 SEHNR, CDR2 FQNEAQ (reference sequence). This CDR3 region has 17 residues. The CDR3 DNA sequence: TGTGCCAGCAGCTTAGTCGGACTAGCGGGAGTGGGAGATACGCAGTATTTT. Its translation: CASSLVGLAGVGDTQYF.

The V gene is TRBV7-2, the J gene TRBJ1-1, with TRBD1 matching over 12 bases. The CDR3 has 16 residues. Germline V gives CDR1 SGHTA, CDR2 FQGNSA. V lost 3 bases to trimming and J lost 6 bases; unmatched junction nucleotides: 8. CDR3 nucleotide sequence: TGTGCCAGCAGCTTTCCGGGACAGGGGGCATTTTCTGAAGCTTTCTTT. Translated: CASSFPGQGAFSEAFF. Full variable domain (rest looked up from reference TRBV7-2 and TRBJ1-1): GAGVSQSPSNKVTEKGKDVELRCDPISGHTALYWYRQSLGQGLEFLIYFQGNSAPDKSGLPSDRFSAERTGGSVSTLTIQRTQQEDSAVYLCASSFPGQGAFSEAFFGQGTRLTVV.

The rearrangement links TRBV2 to TRBJ2-7; 7 bases align to TRBD1. Germline V gene data show CDR1 as SNHLY and CDR2 as FYNNEI. The V segment lost 6 bases and the J segment 2 bases; nucleotides outside the gene matches: 13. The CDR3 consists of 16 residues. This chain's CDR3 is CASSEKDRSVAYEQYF. Here the CDR3 DNA reads TGTGCCAGCAGCGAGAAGGACAGGTCCGTCGCCTACGAGCAGTACTTC.

The V and J genes are TRBV19 and TRBJ2-3; the D call may be TRBD1 or TRBD2 (5 bases each). The CDR3 has 12 amino acids. V was shortened by 5 bases and J by 3 bases, with 6 bases between the two germline ends. Germline V gives CDR1 LNHDA, CDR2 SQIVND (reference sequence). CDR3 coding DNA: TGTGCCAGTAGTTGGGGGACAGATACGCAGTATTTT. Protein sequence: CASSWGTDTQYF. The full variable domain, its missing parts supplied by reference TRBV19 and TRBJ2-3, is DGGITQSPKYLFRKEGQNVTLSCEQNLNHDAMYWYRQDPGQGLRLIYYSQIVNDFQKGDIAEGYSVSREKKESFPLTVTSAQKNPTAFYLCASSWGTDTQYFGPGTRLTVL.

The rearrangement joins TRBV7-9 to TRBJ1-2; 9 nucleotides match TRBD1. The CDR3 sequence is 15 residues long. CDR1 is SEHNR and CDR2 is FQNEAQ in the germline V gene (reference sequence). V lost 1 base and J lost 4; bases outside the gene matches: 4. CDR3 nucleotides: TGTGCCAGCAGCTTAGGACAGGGGGACTCCTATGGCTACACCTTC. Translation gives CASSLGQGDSYGYTF.

The chain couples TRBV5-6 to TRBJ1-2; a weak D match, TRBD1 (5 bases). The CDR3 is made up of 15 amino acids. Trimming shortened V by 1 base and J by 0 bases, and 10 bases separated the two germline ends. CDR1 is SGHDT and CDR2 is YYEEEE in the germline V gene. The CDR3 spells CASSLFGGSNYGYTF. CDR3 DNA sequence: TGTGCCAGCAGCTTGTTCGGGGGTTCTAACTATGGCTACACCTTC.

CDR3 coding DNA: TGTGCCAGCAGTTCCCGCCGACAGGGGGTGGCCAAAAACATTCAGTACTTC. Protein sequence: CASSSRRQGVAKNIQYF. This chain links TRBV11-2 with TRBJ2-4, with 9 nucleotides matching TRBD1. The CDR3 has 17 residues. V was pared by 6 bases and J by 1 base, with 10 bases of the junction left unmatched. Germline V gene data show CDR1 as SGHAT and CDR2 as FQNNGV. The variable domain in full, with the rest retrieved from reference TRBV11-2 and TRBJ2-4, is EAGVAQSPRYKIIEKRQSVAFWCNPISGHATLYWYQQILGQGPKLLIQFQNNGVVDDSQLPKDRFSAERLKGVDSTLKIQPAKLEDSAVYLCASSSRRQGVAKNIQYFGAGTRLSVL.

This clone occurred a few times. The chain joins TRBV7-6 to TRBJ1-2; weak D call: TRBD1 (5 bases). Germline CDR1 is SGHVS and CDR2 is FNYEAQ. Trimming took 2 bases from V and 6 from J, leaving 13 bases between them. The CDR3 spans 14 residues. DNA of the CDR3: TGTGCCAGCAGCTTATCGGCGGGGGTCCATGGCTACACCTTC. Protein sequence: CASSLSAGVHGYTF. The variable domain in full, with the rest retrieved from reference TRBV7-6 and TRBJ1-2, is GAGVSQSPRYKVTKRGQDVALRCDPISGHVSLYWYRQALGQGPEFLTYFNYEAQQDKSGLPNDRFSAERPEGSISTLTIQRTEQRDSAMYRCASSLSAGVHGYTFGSGTRLTVV.

By sample fraction, this clone is medium-sized. This specimen includes other DNA sequences encoding the same CDR3. The chain carries TRBV30 and TRBJ2-1, with D uncertain. CDR3 length equals 14 residues. Per the germline V gene, CDR1 is GTSNPN and CDR2 is SVGIG (reference sequence). The germline V and J ends were trimmed by 0 bases and 4 bases, with 10 bases remaining between them. The CDR3 nucleotides are TGTGCCTGGAGTGTAGGTTCCGGATACAATGAGCAGTTCTTC. It codes for CAWSVGSGYNEQFF.